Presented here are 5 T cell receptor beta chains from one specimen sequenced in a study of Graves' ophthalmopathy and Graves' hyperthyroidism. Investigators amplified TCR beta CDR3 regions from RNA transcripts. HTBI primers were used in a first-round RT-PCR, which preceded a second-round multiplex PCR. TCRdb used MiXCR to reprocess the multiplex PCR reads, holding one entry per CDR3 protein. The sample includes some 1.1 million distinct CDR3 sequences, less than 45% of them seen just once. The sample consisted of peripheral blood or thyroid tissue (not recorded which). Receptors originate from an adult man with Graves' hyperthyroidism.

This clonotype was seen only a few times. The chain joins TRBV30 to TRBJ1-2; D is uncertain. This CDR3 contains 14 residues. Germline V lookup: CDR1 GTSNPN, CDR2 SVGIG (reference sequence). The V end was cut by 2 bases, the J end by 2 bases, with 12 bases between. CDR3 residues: CAWSILMGNYGYTF. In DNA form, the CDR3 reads TGTGCCTGGAGTATCCTTATGGGGAACTATGGCTACACCTTC.

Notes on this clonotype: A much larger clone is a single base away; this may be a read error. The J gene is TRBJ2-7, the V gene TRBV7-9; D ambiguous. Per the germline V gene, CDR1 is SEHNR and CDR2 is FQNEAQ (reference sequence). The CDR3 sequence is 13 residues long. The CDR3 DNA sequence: TGTGTCAGCGCCGACGGCGTACGCTCCGAGCAGTACTTC. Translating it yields CVSADGVRSEQYF. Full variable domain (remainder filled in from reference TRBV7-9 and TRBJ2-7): DTGVSQNPRHKITKRGQNVTFRCDPISEHNRLYWYRQTLGQGPEFLTYFQNEAQLEKSRLLSDRFSAERPKGSFSTLEIQRTEQGDSAMYLCVSADGVRSEQYFGPGTRLTVT.

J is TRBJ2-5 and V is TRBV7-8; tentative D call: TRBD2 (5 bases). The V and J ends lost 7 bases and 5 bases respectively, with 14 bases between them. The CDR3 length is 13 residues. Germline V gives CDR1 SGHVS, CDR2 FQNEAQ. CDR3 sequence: CASIEGSWETQYF. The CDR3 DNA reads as TGTGCCAGCATCGAGGGAAGCTGGGAGACCCAGTACTTC. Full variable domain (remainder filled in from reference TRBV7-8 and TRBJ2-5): GAGVSQSPRYKVAKRGQDVALRCDPISGHVSLFWYQQALGQGPEFLTYFQNEAQLDKSGLPSDRFFAERPEGSVSTLKIQRTQQEDSAVYLCASIEGSWETQYFGPGTRLLVL.

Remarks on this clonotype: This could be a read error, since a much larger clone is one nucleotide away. CDR3 DNA sequence: TGTGCCAGCGGCCCAGGGGGCGCGGGTTCACCCCTCCACTTT. Translated: CASGPGGAGSPLHF. The rearrangement uses TRBV7-3 and TRBJ1-6, with TRBD1 matching over 8 bases. The V segment lost 8 bases and the J segment 9 bases; nucleotides outside the gene matches: 9. Germline values: CDR1 SGHTA, CDR2 FQGTGA. CDR3 size: 14 residues.

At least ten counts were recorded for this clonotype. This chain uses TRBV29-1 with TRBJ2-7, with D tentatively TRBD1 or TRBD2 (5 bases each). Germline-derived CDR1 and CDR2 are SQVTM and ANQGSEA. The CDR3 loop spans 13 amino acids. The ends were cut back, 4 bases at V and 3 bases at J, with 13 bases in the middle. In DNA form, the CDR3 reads TGCAGCGTTGCAGCAATGGGGGTCTACGAGCAGTACTTC. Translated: CSVAAMGVYEQYF.